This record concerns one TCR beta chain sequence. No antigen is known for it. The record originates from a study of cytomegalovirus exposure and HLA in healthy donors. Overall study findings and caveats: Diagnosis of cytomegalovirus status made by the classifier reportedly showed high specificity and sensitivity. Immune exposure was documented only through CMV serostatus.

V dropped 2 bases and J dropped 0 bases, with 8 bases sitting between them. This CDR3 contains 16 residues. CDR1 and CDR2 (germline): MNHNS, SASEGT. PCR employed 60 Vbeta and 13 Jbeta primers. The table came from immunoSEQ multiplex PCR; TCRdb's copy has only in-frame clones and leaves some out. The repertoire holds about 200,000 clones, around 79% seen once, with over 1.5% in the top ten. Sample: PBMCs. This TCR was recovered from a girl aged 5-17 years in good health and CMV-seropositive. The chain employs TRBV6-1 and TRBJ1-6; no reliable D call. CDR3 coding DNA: TGTGCCAGCAGTGAACAGGTGAACTCCTATAATTCACCCCTCCACTTT. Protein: CASSEQVNSYNSPLHF.